This passage covers 13 T cell receptor beta chains from one sample sequenced in a study of monozygotic twins with cystic fibrosis (dated by TCRdb to the early 2020s). Libraries were prepared through the immunoSEQ multiplex PCR assay. The clones in this table, taken by TCRdb from immuneACCESS, are in-frame only. Not every clone is retained; where verified, under half of the shortfall comes from an unresolved V gene, and the cause of the rest is unknown. For this sample there are around 30,000 clones; around four fifths appear just once. Roughly 0.85% of the sample belongs to the ten largest clones. Material: blood. All receptors derive from a girl aged 2 to 10 with cystic fibrosis.

CDR3 loop: CASSHPTGIPYEQYF. In DNA form, the CDR3 reads TGCGCCAGCAGTCACCCAACAGGAATACCCTACGAGCAGTACTTC. V gene TRBV23-1 combines with J gene TRBJ2-7, with D possibly TRBD1 on 5 matching bases. TRBV23-1 is marked as an open reading frame, function uncertain. There are 15 residues in the CDR3. Trimming removed 3 bases at V and 2 bases at J, with 14 bases between.

This clone was detected once. CDR3 protein: CASQTGGSDGYTF. CDR3 nucleotide sequence: TGTGCCAGCCAGACAGGGGGCAGCGATGGCTACACCTTC. The gene calls are TRBV7-6 and TRBJ1-2, with TRBD1 matching over 10 bases. This CDR3 has 13 amino acids. V lost 8 bases and J lost 6; bases outside the gene matches: 6. Germline loops: CDR1 SGHVS, CDR2 FNYEAQ.

The rearrangement uses TRBV6-5 and TRBJ1-1; 8 nucleotides align to TRBD1. In germline, CDR1 is MNHEY, CDR2 SVGAGI. This CDR3 region has 14 residues. The V and J ends lost 2 bases and 5 bases, in that order; junction bases with no gene match: 4. This CDR3 is CASSYIGQGTEAFF. In DNA form, the CDR3 reads TGTGCCAGCAGTTACATCGGACAGGGAACTGAAGCTTTCTTT.

The CDR3 DNA is TGTGCCAGCAGTTTAGTTCAGGAGACCTACGAGCAGTACTTC. Its protein product is CASSLVQETYEQYF. The chain is built from TRBV28 and TRBJ2-7; unclear D gene. Germline V gene data show CDR1 as MDHEN and CDR2 as SYDVKM. The CDR3 length is 14 residues. The ends were cut back, 2 bases at V and 2 bases at J, with 10 bases in the middle.

The chain combines TRBV7-9 with TRBJ2-3; 8 bases align to TRBD2. CDR1 and CDR2 from the germline V gene are SEHNR and FQNEAQ (reference sequence). V was pared by 5 bases and J by 0 bases, with 4 bases of the junction left unmatched. The CDR3 has 15 residues. The CDR3 loop is CASSGSSGSTDTQYF. The CDR3 DNA reads TGTGCCAGCAGCGGGTCTAGCGGGAGCACAGATACGCAGTATTTT.

The chain recombines TRBV6-1 with TRBJ2-7; a possible D gene is TRBD1 (6 bases). Germline-derived CDR1 and CDR2 are MNHNS and SASEGT. The CDR3 extends over 13 amino acids. V was cut by 8 bases and J by 0 bases, with 11 bases left in between. Here the CDR3 reads CASAYRVSYEQYF. In DNA, the CDR3 is TGTGCCAGCGCCTACAGGGTCTCCTACGAGCAGTACTTC.

This clone was seen only a few times. This rearrangement joins TRBV2 to TRBJ1-2; TRBD1 might be the D (5 bases). Germline V gene lookup returns CDR1 SNHLY and CDR2 FYNNEI. V was clipped by 3 bases and J by 8 bases, with 13 bases between them. The CDR3 contains 13 residues. CDR3 amino acids: CASSELLGEGYTF. In nucleotides, the CDR3 is TGTGCCAGCAGTGAGCTCCTAGGGGAGGGCTACACCTTC.

The V and J genes are TRBV7-9 and TRBJ2-7; 9 nucleotides agree with TRBD1. Germline assignment: CDR1 SEHNR and CDR2 FQNEAQ (reference sequence). The CDR3 spans 14 residues. After removal of 7 bases from V and 5 bases from J, the junction contained 9 bases not matched to a gene. CDR3 in DNA: TGTGCCAGCACCTCCGGGACAGGGTTCGACGAGCAGTACTTC. Translated, it gives CASTSGTGFDEQYF.

The chain recombines TRBV7-2 with TRBJ1-1, with 8 bases lining up with TRBD1. Germline CDR1 reads SGHTA; CDR2 reads FQGNSA. Germline trimming cut 1 base from V and 8 bases from J; bases unmatched to any gene: 6. The CDR3 covers 14 residues. CDR3 coding DNA: TGTGCCAGCAGCTTAGACCGGTGGACAGGGGAAGCTTTCTTT. Translated: CASSLDRWTGEAFF.

The CDR3 DNA follows: TGTGCCAGCAGCTTACTTTCTAGCGGAGCCGCCTACGAGCAGTACTTC. Translated, it gives CASSLLSSGAAYEQYF. V and J are TRBV5-4 and TRBJ2-7; 7 bases map to TRBD2. From germline, CDR1 is SGHNT and CDR2 YYREEE (reference sequence). The CDR3 length is 16 residues. The J segment lost 2 bases and the V segment lost 2 bases, leaving 10 bases of the junction unmatched.

The chain carries TRBV30 and TRBJ1-2; D remains ambiguous. Germline-derived CDR1 and CDR2 are GTSNPN and SVGIG (reference sequence). The CDR3 contains 11 residues. V lost 4 bases, J lost 4 bases, and 7 bases lay in between. The DNA of the CDR3 is TGTGCCTGGACAGGCGCCTATGGCTACACCTTC. Its protein is CAWTGAYGYTF. The full variable domain, in which reference TRBV30 and TRBJ1-2 provide the parts outside the CDR3, is SQTIHQWPATLVQPVGSPLSLECTVEGTSNPNLYWYRQAAGRGLQLLFYSVGIGQISSEVPQNLSASRPQDRQFILSSKKLLLSDSGFYLCAWTGAYGYTFGSGTRLTVV.

The V call is TRBV6-1, the J call TRBJ2-1; 7 bases agree with TRBD1. Germline trimming cut 3 bases from V and 2 bases from J; bases unmatched to any gene: 10. This CDR3 has 17 amino acids. In germline, CDR1 is MNHNS, CDR2 SASEGT. The CDR3 DNA reads as TGTGCCAGCAGTGATTTAATCAGGGGGTCCACCTACAATGAGCAGTTCTTC. This codes for CASSDLIRGSTYNEQFF.

This clone appeared a few times. This rearrangement joins TRBV2 to TRBJ1-2; a possible D gene is TRBD1 (5 bases). The length of the CDR3 is 15 residues. V lost 5 bases, J lost 2 bases, and 15 bases lay in between. Germline-derived CDR1 and CDR2 are SNHLY and FYNNEI. The CDR3 loop reads CASSLLQAGNYGYTF. DNA for the CDR3: TGTGCCAGCAGTCTTCTACAGGCCGGGAACTATGGCTACACCTTC.